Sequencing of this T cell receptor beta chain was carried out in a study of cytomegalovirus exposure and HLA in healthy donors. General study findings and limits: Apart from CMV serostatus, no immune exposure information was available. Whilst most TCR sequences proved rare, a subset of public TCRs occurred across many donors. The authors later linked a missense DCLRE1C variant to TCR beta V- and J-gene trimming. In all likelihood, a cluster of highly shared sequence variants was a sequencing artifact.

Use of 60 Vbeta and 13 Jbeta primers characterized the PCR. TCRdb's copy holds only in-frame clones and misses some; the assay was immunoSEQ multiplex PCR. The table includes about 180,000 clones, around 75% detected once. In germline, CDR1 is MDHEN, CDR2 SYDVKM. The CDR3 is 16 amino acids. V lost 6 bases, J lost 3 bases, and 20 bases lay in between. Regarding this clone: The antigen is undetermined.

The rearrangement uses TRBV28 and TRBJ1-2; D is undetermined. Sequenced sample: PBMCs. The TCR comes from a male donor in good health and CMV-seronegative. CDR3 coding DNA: TGTGCCAGCAGCCTCTCTTTGGAGGACCTGGACTATGGCTACACCTTC. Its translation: CASSLSLEDLDYGYTF.